The 7 T cell receptor beta chains given below trace back to one sample, sequenced in a study of shared clonotypes between healthy human individuals. It was CD45RO-negative cells, positively selected for CCR7, that made up naive CD8 cells, with terminally differentiated effector memory CD45RA+ cells excluded. Assay used: immunoSEQ multiplex PCR; TCRdb lists only in-frame clones, some missing. There are 1.5 million to 2.5 million clones in the sample; approximately 94% occur only once, and around 1% lies in the top ten. Sequenced sample: naive CD8+ T cells sorted from blood. The receptor set was obtained from a man aged 18 to 29 in good health.

The chain uses TRBV30 and TRBJ2-3; D is perhaps TRBD2 (6 bases). The germline gives CDR1 GTSNPN, CDR2 SVGIG (reference sequence). V gave up 5 bases and J gave up 1 base, with 13 bases separating them. The CDR3 contains 14 residues. The CDR3 DNA follows: TGTGCCTGGGACGGCGGGATCGGCACAGATACGCAGTATTTT. Its protein is CAWDGGIGTDTQYF.

V gene TRBV2 combines with J gene TRBJ2-7, with 8 nucleotides matching TRBD1. Trimming took 7 bases from V and 0 from J; bases not matched to a gene: 8. The germline V gene has CDR1 SNHLY and CDR2 FYNNEI. CDR3 size: 15 residues. The CDR3 spells CASTIGQGSSYEQYF. CDR3 DNA: TGTGCCAGCACCATCGGACAGGGAAGCTCCTACGAGCAGTACTTC.

V gene TRBV30 combines with J gene TRBJ2-7; D unresolved. V lost 0 bases and J lost 2, with 11 bases in between. Germline V gene lookup returns CDR1 GTSNPN and CDR2 SVGIG (reference sequence). There are 14 residues in the CDR3. CDR3 nucleotides: TGTGCCTGGAGTGTACTCACGGGTCCCTACGAGCAGTACTTC. This encodes CAWSVLTGPYEQYF.

CDR3 sequence reads: CASTEGNAGNEQFF. The DNA for the CDR3 is TGTGCCAGTACCGAAGGGAACGCAGGCAATGAGCAGTTCTTC. The V and J genes are TRBV19 and TRBJ2-1; D gene uncertain. The CDR3 loop spans 14 amino acids. Trimming left V 7 bases short and J 6 bases short, with 16 bases between. Germline V lookup: CDR1 LNHDA, CDR2 SQIVND (reference sequence).

This chain links TRBV9 with TRBJ2-5, with 9 bases matching TRBD2. Trimming cost V 3 bases and J 5 bases; bases outside gene matches: 17. The CDR3 sequence is 18 residues long. Germline V CDR1 and CDR2: SGDLS, YYNGEE. CDR3 in DNA: TGTGCCAGCAGCGATAGTATGTTTAGCGGGGGTCGAACGGAGACCCAGTACTTC. Translation gives CASSDSMFSGGRTETQYF.

DNA for the CDR3: TGCAGCGTTGAAGTCAGCCGCCCTGAAGCTTTCTTT. Translation: CSVEVSRPEAFF. This chain connects TRBV29-1 to TRBJ1-1; D is ambiguous. Trimming shortened V by 1 base and J by 6 bases, and 9 bases separated the two germline ends. The germline CDR1 and CDR2 sequences are SQVTM and ANQGSEA. The CDR3 spans 12 residues.

The rearrangement links TRBV7-9 to TRBJ1-6, with D uncertain. The V gene lost 5 bases and the J gene lost 0 bases, with 8 bases spanning the gap. CDR1 SEHNR and CDR2 FQNEAQ come from the germline V gene (reference sequence). The CDR3 length is 15 residues. The CDR3 DNA sequence: TGTGCCAGCAGCCCAGTGGGCTCCTATAATTCACCCCTCCACTTT. Translated: CASSPVGSYNSPLHF. Together with reference TRBV7-9 and TRBJ1-6, the CDR3 gives the full variable domain: DTGVSQNPRHKITKRGQNVTFRCDPISEHNRLYWYRQTLGQGPEFLTYFQNEAQLEKSRLLSDRFSAERPKGSFSTLEIQRTEQGDSAMYLCASSPVGSYNSPLHFGNGTRLTVT.